Presented here are 14 T cell receptor beta chains from one specimen sequenced in a study of shared clonotypes between healthy human individuals. Method: immunoSEQ multiplex PCR; TCRdb's copy keeps in-frame clones and lacks some. The profile covers 2,500,000 or so clones, with 90% to 95% appearing a single time and approximately 0.37% taken by the ten largest. Material for sequencing was naive CD4+ T cells from PBMCs. Subset noted: CD45RA+ positively selected. Every receptor here comes from a man between 18 and 29 years old in good health. Some clones in this sample may be carry-over from other donors' samples.

The chain joins TRBV2 to TRBJ1-5; D is possibly TRBD1 (5 bases). V lost 3 bases and J lost 6, with 15 bases in between. The CDR3 runs 15 residues. Germline CDR1 and CDR2: SNHLY and FYNNEI. CDR3 bases: TGTGCCAGCAGTGACGTATCGGGGGGAGGTCAGCCCCAGCATTTT. Translating gives CASSDVSGGGQPQHF.

This clone appeared a single time. The chain uses TRBV11-2 and TRBJ2-2; 9 bases align to TRBD2. Per germline, CDR1 SGHAT and CDR2 FQNNGV. The CDR3 totals 15 residues. With 5 bases clipped from V and 3 bases from J, the junction kept 4 bases outside the gene matches. The CDR3 DNA reads TGTGCCAGCAGCCCCACTAGCGGGTACACCGGGGAGCTGTTTTTT. It yields the protein CASSPTSGYTGELFF. The variable domain in full, with the rest retrieved from reference TRBV11-2 and TRBJ2-2, is EAGVAQSPRYKIIEKRQSVAFWCNPISGHATLYWYQQILGQGPKLLIQFQNNGVVDDSQLPKDRFSAERLKGVDSTLKIQPAKLEDSAVYLCASSPTSGYTGELFFGEGSRLTVL.

Only one count was recorded for this clone. Other DNA sequences within the sample encode an identical CDR3. The gene calls are TRBV5-1 and TRBJ2-1; 13 bases match TRBD2. Germline V gives CDR1 SGHRS, CDR2 YFSETQ. With 4 bases clipped from V and 4 bases from J, the junction kept 5 bases outside the gene matches. The CDR3 is 16 residues long. This CDR3 is CASSPGLAGPYNEQFF. CDR3 DNA sequence: TGCGCCAGCAGCCCGGGACTAGCGGGACCTTACAATGAGCAGTTCTTC.

The chain uses TRBV11-2 and TRBJ2-7; unclear D gene. This CDR3 spans 11 amino acids. Trimming took 5 bases from V and 6 from J, leaving 8 bases between them. Germline values: CDR1 SGHAT, CDR2 FQNNGV. CDR3 sequence: CASSQLGEQYF. Written as DNA, the CDR3 is TGTGCCAGCAGCCAACTGGGCGAGCAGTACTTC.

The V and J genes are TRBV19 and TRBJ2-7, with a possible D match to TRBD1 (6 bases). The V end lost 3 bases, the J end lost 2 bases, and 11 bases lay between the germline ends. This CDR3 is built from 14 residues. Germline CDR1 reads LNHDA; CDR2 reads SQIVND (reference sequence). The CDR3 DNA follows: TGTGCCAGTAGTATTGGACAGCGCCCCTACGAGCAGTACTTC. This translates into CASSIGQRPYEQYF.

Concerning this clone: Germline and junction disagree at one end, which may indicate a read error. The chain employs TRBV7-3 and TRBJ1-2; D might be TRBD1 (6 bases). Germline V lookup: CDR1 SGHTA, CDR2 FQGTGA. This CDR3 has 17 amino acids. CDR3: CASTNLDRLLPPYGYTF. In DNA form, the CDR3 reads TGTGCCAGCACCAATTTGGACAGACTACTTCCCCCCTATGGTTACACCTTC.

The chain links TRBV5-1 to TRBJ2-4; no clear D gene. V was pared by 1 base and J by 5 bases, with 10 bases between. The CDR3 covers 14 residues. The germline V gene has CDR1 SGHRS and CDR2 YFSETQ. Here the CDR3 reads CASSLSYSQNIQYF. CDR3 sequence (DNA): TGCGCCAGCAGCTTGTCTTACAGCCAAAACATTCAGTACTTC.

J is TRBJ1-1 and V is TRBV28; possibly TRBD1 for D (5 bases). V shed 3 bases and J shed 4 bases, with 15 bases lying between them. Germline V gene lookup returns CDR1 MDHEN and CDR2 SYDVKM. The CDR3 contains 15 residues. The CDR3 loop is CASSFSGGYATEAFF. CDR3 sequence (DNA): TGTGCCAGCAGTTTTTCGGGGGGGTATGCCACTGAAGCTTTCTTT. The full variable domain, its missing parts supplied by reference TRBV28 and TRBJ1-1, is DVKVTQSSRYLVKRTGEKVFLECVQDMDHENMFWYRQDPGLGLRLIYFSYDVKMKEKGDIPEGYSVSREKKERFSLILESASTNQTSMYLCASSFSGGYATEAFFGQGTRLTVV.

The rearrangement joins TRBV27 to TRBJ2-3, with 7 bases that match TRBD2. Germline V gene sequence: CDR1 MNHEY, CDR2 SMNVEV (reference sequence). The V and J ends lost 2 bases and 2 bases, in that order; junction bases with no gene match: 7. The CDR3 is 16 residues long. CDR3 in amino acids: CASSLRRLAITDTQYF. The CDR3 region has the DNA TGTGCCAGCAGTTTACGGCGACTAGCAATCACAGATACGCAGTATTTT.

The chain carries TRBV5-1 and TRBJ2-3; possibly TRBD2 for D (5 bases). Germline CDR1 reads SGHRS; CDR2 reads YFSETQ. V gave up 0 bases and J gave up 0 bases, with 11 bases separating them. This CDR3 has 16 residues. CDR3 amino acids: CASSLVAHTSTDTQYF. The DNA of the CDR3 is TGCGCCAGCAGCTTGGTAGCGCATACCAGCACAGATACGCAGTATTTT.

This clone appeared once. This sample includes further DNA sequences coding for the same CDR3. This sequence joins TRBV7-2 and TRBJ2-7, with D maybe TRBD1 (6 bases). This CDR3 is 14 amino acids long. Germline assignment: CDR1 SGHTA and CDR2 FQGNSA. V was cut by 0 bases and J by 3 bases, with 9 bases left in between. CDR3 region: CASSLAGGSYEQYF. CDR3 coding DNA: TGTGCCAGCAGCTTAGCAGGGGGAAGCTACGAGCAGTACTTC.

The gene calls are TRBV19 and TRBJ2-2; D possibly matches TRBD1 or TRBD2 (5 bases each). In germline, CDR1 is LNHDA, CDR2 SQIVND (reference sequence). The CDR3 consists of 16 residues. V was shortened by 5 bases and J by 1 base, with 14 bases between the two germline ends. The CDR3 spells CASSLMGRMNTGELFF. CDR3 DNA: TGTGCCAGTAGTTTAATGGGACGGATGAACACCGGGGAGCTGTTTTTT.

A few counts support this clone. This rearrangement joins TRBV2 to TRBJ1-1; D gene uncertain. This CDR3 region has 13 residues. V was shortened by 7 bases and J by 0 bases, with 9 bases between the two germline ends. The germline V gene has CDR1 SNHLY and CDR2 FYNNEI. CDR3 in amino acids: CASITTVNTEAFF. For the CDR3, the DNA is TGTGCCAGCATAACCACCGTGAACACTGAAGCTTTCTTT.

The sample holds a few counts of this clone. The chain recombines TRBV28 with TRBJ1-1; D is unclear. Germline CDR1 reads MDHEN; CDR2 reads SYDVKM. Trimming stripped 5 bases from V and 0 bases from J, with 10 bases between. The length of the CDR3 is 14 residues. Here the CDR3 reads CASSRPQLNTEAFF. CDR3 nucleotides: TGTGCCAGCAGTAGGCCACAGCTGAACACTGAAGCTTTCTTT.